This T cell receptor (beta chain) comes out of a study of graft-versus-host responses after intestinal transplantation (dated by TCRdb to the early 2020s). For the study in its entirety: Multivisceral, liver-intestinal, or isolated intestinal transplants were received by the recipients. All recipients received anti-thymocyte globulin induction followed by maintenance tacrolimus and steroids for about three years. Samples from a few later patients were sequenced in-house on an Illumina MiSeq with MiXCR processing rather than by the commercial service. Bulk TCR-beta CDR3 sequencing was used to track graft-versus-host and host-versus-graft alloreactive T cell clones in the graft, circulation and bone marrow after intestinal transplantation. The cohort enrolled under 25 intestinal transplant recipients including one retransplant, and a few patients lacking pretransplant specimens were excluded. Donor T cell macrochimerism was defined as a peak of at least 4% donor T cells among recipient peripheral blood mononuclear cells. Alloreactive clones were identified by sequencing pre-transplant mixed lymphocyte reaction products and comparing these products with unstimulated pre-transplant donor and recipient T cells.

Per the publication, the time point label means: cells obtained before transplantation from donor or recipient. CD3+CD4+ and CD3+CD8+ populations were FACS-sorted from unstimulated pre-transplant donor and recipient cells taken from spleen or lymph nodes. For this clone: What antigen it recognizes has not been identified. The input lacks base qualities; no much larger clone sits a single base away.

General findings and caveats noted by the study authors: Peak levels of circulating GvH clones were associated with declines in HvG clones early after transplant. Patients with donor T cell macrochimerism had high GvH to HvG T cell clonal ratios in their allografts. GvH clones were found in recipient bone marrow, and some of the GvH clones appeared earlier in ileal mucosa or blood, which is consistent with an intestinal mucosal origin. Conclusions were limited by the relatively low number and heterogeneity of intestinal transplant patients.

The library came from the immunoSEQ multiplex PCR assay. For most patients, genomic DNA was isolated using the Qiagen DNeasy Blood and Tissue Kit and was shipped frozen to Adaptive Biotechnologies for TCR sequencing. High-throughput TCR-beta CDR3 sequencing of genomic DNA from most patients was performed by Adaptive Biotechnologies. The published analysis was carried out like this. TCR sequencing data for some 19 patients were retrieved from Adaptive's ImmunoSEQ software; a few other patients were processed with MiXCR and VDJtools. CD4 versus CD8 sorting errors were corrected by removing sequences found in both subsets at a frequency ratio below 5:1. CDR3 nucleotide sequences shared between donor and recipient were removed because their origin could not be assigned. To be classed as alloreactive, a clone needed at least 2-fold expansion over unstimulated cells and a minimum CFSE-low frequency of 0.002% (template counts) or 0.001% (read counts). Clones were considered mappable if detected in sequenced pre-transplant spleen, lymph node, or MLR CFSE-low populations of the donor or recipient. Cumulative frequency of alloreactive clones was calculated as a percentage of all sequences weighted by copy number. TCRdb holds this immuneACCESS table with in-frame rearrangements only. Some clones are missing; in checked studies, unresolved V genes explain under half, and the rest has no known cause. That table is the source of V, J and clone size, and D and trimming were worked out from the DNA. The sample contains around 67,000 clones, 84% of them found a single time. The ten largest clones represent nearly 0.4% of the sample.

Per the germline V gene, MNHNS is the CDR1 and SASEGT is the CDR2. From its cysteine to its phenylalanine, the CDR3 spans 15 amino acids. Kept here is only the CDR3 DNA, which spans 45 bases and is read in frame from base 1. The junction shows trimming of 7 bases on V and 8 bases on J, and the gene matches do not reach 14 bases of it. Sequenced material: unstimulated CD4+ T cells sorted from spleen or lymph node cells, taken before transplant. This chain is built from TRBV6-1 and TRBJ2-1; a stretch of 7 junction bases matches TRBD1. The receptor comes from a human donor who was the organ donor for an intestinal transplant. The CDR3 here reads CASTRTGSGGDEQFF. The DNA reads as follows: TGTGCCAGCACCCGGACAGGCTCGGGCGGCGATGAGCAGTTCTTC.